This T cell receptor (beta chain) appears in the sequencing data of a study of graft-versus-host responses after intestinal transplantation. Background on the study: Each recipient received a multivisceral, liver-intestinal, or isolated intestinal graft. Findings and limits, study-wide: Across patients carrying graft-donor T cell macrochimerism, allografts held high graft-versus-host to host-versus-graft clonal ratios. GvH clones were found in recipient marrow; some appeared first in ileum or blood. Early post-transplant falls in HvG clones accompanied the peak levels of circulating GvH clones.

As concerns this clone: Antigen unknown.

This table comes from immunoSEQ multiplex PCR, and its TCRdb copy is limited to in-frame clones, with some not included. Among about 93,000 clones, 90% to 95% were seen once, and the ten largest hold about 0.5%. Germline CDR1 reads MNHEY; CDR2 reads SMNVEV (reference sequence). Losses at the gene ends were 5 bases for V and 6 bases for J; bases not matched to a gene: 9. CDR3 size: 16 residues. The receptor was isolated from a human donor who received an intestinal transplant. This sequence joins TRBV27 and TRBJ2-1; TRBD2 matches 11 bases. The material sequenced was unstimulated CD8+ T cells sorted from spleen or lymph node cells, taken before intestinal transplant. CDR3 DNA: TGTGCCAGCAGTACCGCCGGGACTAGCGGCCCCAATGAGCAGTTCTTC. Amino acid sequence: CASSTAGTSGPNEQFF.